This is a list of T cell receptor beta chains from one sample in a study of blood T cell repertoires in COVID-19. Using immunoSEQ multiplex PCR, the repertoire was profiled, and TCRdb retains in-frame clones only, with some absent. This sample has 150,000 to 200,000 clones; approximately 95% occur once, and the top ten carry 3.5% to 5%. The sequenced sample was peripheral blood. These TCRs come from a woman between 45 and 65 years old with acute or convalescent COVID-19. Each CDR3 is given with its conserved first and last residue. Fields, in order: clone size, V gene, D gene, J gene, CDR3 DNA, CDR3 protein. The D gene is left open where the match is weak. Size is stated for part of the rows, as once, few or many counts, or as a class when the clone is expanded.

>-|TRBV6-5|-|TRBJ1-3
TGTGCCAGCAGTTACTCGAGAGGGGGCTCTGGAAACACCATATATTTT
CASSYSRGGSGNTIYF
>-|TRBV5-8|-|TRBJ1-4
TGTGCCAGCAGCCCCCGACAGAGGATTGAAAAACTGTTTTTT
CASSPRQRIEKLFF
>-|TRBV7-9|-|TRBJ2-1
TGTGCCAGCAGCTTTCCCGGTTACAATGAGCAGTTCTTC
CASSFPGYNEQFF
>-|TRBV5-1|-|TRBJ1-4
TGCGCCAGCAGCTTGGGTCCCGGCGGCGGAGGTGAAAAACTGTTTTTT
CASSLGPGGGGEKLFF
>-|TRBV30|TRBD1|TRBJ1-1
TGTGCCTGGAGCAAAACAGGGGTGAACACTGAAGCTTTCTTT
CAWSKTGVNTEAFF
>-|TRBV4-3|TRBD1|TRBJ1-2
TGCGCCAGCAGCCAACGGGACAGCCGCACTACTAACTATGGCTACACCTTC
CASSQRDSRTTNYGYTF
>-|TRBV4-3|TRBD2|TRBJ2-7
TGCGCCAGCAGCCAAGAGACTAGCGGGAGGAGATCGTACGAGCAGTACTTC
CASSQETSGRRSYEQYF
>-|TRBV30|-|TRBJ1-1
TGTGCCTGGAGTGTGAGGGTGAACACTGAAGCTTTCTTT
CAWSVRVNTEAFF
>-|TRBV11-2|-|TRBJ2-3
TGTGCCAGCAGCTTAGTGGTCAGACCTAGTAACACAGATACGCAGTATTTT
CASSLVVRPSNTDTQYF
>once|TRBV30|-|TRBJ1-3
TGTGCCTGGAGTGAGCTGGGGGGGACTGGAAACACCATATATTTT
CAWSELGGTGNTIYF
>-|TRBV7-9|-|TRBJ2-1
TGTGCCAGCAGCTTAGAGGTGGGGAGCTCCTACAATGAGCAGTTCTTC
CASSLEVGSSYNEQFF
>-|TRBV5-5|TRBD1|TRBJ1-5
TGTGCCAGCAGCTTCGGGGGGGACAGTAATCAGCCCCAGCATTTT
CASSFGGDSNQPQHF
>-|TRBV18|TRBD1|TRBJ1-1
TGTGCCAGCTTCACAGGATTGGCAGGGGGGACTGAAGCTTTCTTT
CASFTGLAGGTEAFF
>-|TRBV12-3/TRBV12-4|-|TRBJ1-2
TGTGCCAGCACCGGGATAATCTATGGCTACACCTTC
CASTGIIYGYTF
>few|TRBV30|-|TRBJ1-3
TGTGCCTGGGGGGTATGGGCTTCTGGAAACACCATATATTTT
CAWGVWASGNTIYF
>-|TRBV2|-|TRBJ1-2
TGTGCCAGCAGTGAAGGGCAGGGCGGCTTC
CASSEGQGGF
>-|TRBV27|TRBD1|TRBJ2-7
TGTGCCAGCAGTTTTTCAGGGGGCTACGAGCAGTACTTC
CASSFSGGYEQYF
>-|TRBV7-9|-|TRBJ2-2
TGTGCCAGCAGCTTATCCTTTGGCTCACCCCGGGGCGGGGAGCTGTTTTTT
CASSLSFGSPRGGELFF
>-|TRBV19|-|TRBJ1-5
TGTGCCAGTGGCCGGGGGGGCAATCAGCCCCAGCATTTT
CASGRGGNQPQHF
>-|TRBV27|-|TRBJ1-2
TGTGCCAGCAGTCTATTCGGGGTTGGGAACTATGGCTACACCTTC
CASSLFGVGNYGYTF
>-|TRBV3-1/TRBV3-2|-|TRBJ1-4
TGTGCCAGCAGCCAGGGCTTAGGTTGGCAGGGTAATGAAAAACTGTTTTTT
CASSQGLGWQGNEKLFF
>-|TRBV6-2/TRBV6-3|TRBD1|TRBJ1-2
TGTGCCAGCAGTCAAGGACAGGGATCGAACTATGGCTACACCTTC
CASSQGQGSNYGYTF
>-|TRBV11-2|TRBD2|TRBJ2-2
TGTGCCAGCAGCTTAGCGGGAGGACGGAACACCGGGGAGCTGTTTTTT
CASSLAGGRNTGELFF
>-|TRBV15|-|TRBJ2-7
TGTGCCACCAGCAGAGGAGGGGGGGAAAACTACGAGCAGTACTTC
CATSRGGGENYEQYF
>-|TRBV18|-|TRBJ2-7
TGTGCCAGCTCACCATCGGCGGAACCCTACGAGCAGTACTTC
CASSPSAEPYEQYF
>-|TRBV11-2|-|TRBJ1-1
TGTGCCAGCAGCGCCATACTCGAGAACACTGAAGCTTTCTTT
CASSAILENTEAFF
>-|TRBV7-9|TRBD1|TRBJ1-1
TGTGCCAGCAGCCCCGGGACAGATGGTGAAGCTTTCTTT
CASSPGTDGEAFF
>-|TRBV10-3|-|TRBJ1-2
TGTGCCATCAGTGACCGACGGTTTTACGGGAGGGTTGGCTATGGCTACACCTTC
CAISDRRFYGRVGYGYTF
>-|TRBV11-2|-|TRBJ2-7
TGTGCCAGCAGCTATAGTGGCTCCTACGAGCAGTACTTC
CASSYSGSYEQYF
>-|TRBV9|TRBD1|TRBJ2-1
TGTGCCAGCAGCTCTCCGGGACAGGGATCGAGCTCCTACAATGAGCAGTTCTTC
CASSSPGQGSSSYNEQFF
>-|TRBV14|TRBD2|TRBJ2-1
TGTGCCAGCACTCCAAGCGCCGGGACTAGGGGCAATGAGCAGTTCTTC
CASTPSAGTRGNEQFF
>once|TRBV5-8|-|TRBJ1-3
TGTGCCAGCAGCCGATTCAAACAGAGCTCTGGAAACACCATATATTTT
CASSRFKQSSGNTIYF
>-|TRBV5-1|-|TRBJ1-2
TGCGCCAGCAGCTGGAATGAGGTAGATGGCTACACCTTC
CASSWNEVDGYTF
>-|TRBV7-6|-|TRBJ2-7
TGTGCCAGCAGCCGCAACCCCACCGGAGGGGACTACGAGCAGTACTTC
CASSRNPTGGDYEQYF
>-|TRBV3-1/TRBV3-2|TRBD1|TRBJ2-7
TGTGCCAGCAGTTACAGCCCAGGACAGGGGTACGAGCAGTACTTC
CASSYSPGQGYEQYF
>-|TRBV7-2|-|TRBJ2-7
TGTGCCAGCAGCTTAGAGGTGGTGCGCCAGGTCTACGAGCAGTACTTC
CASSLEVVRQVYEQYF
>-|TRBV27|TRBD2|TRBJ2-1
TGTGCCAGCAGTTTGACTAGCGGGAGAAATGAGCAGTTCTTC
CASSLTSGRNEQFF
>-|TRBV7-2|-|TRBJ1-1
TGTGCCAGCAGCACGAGTGGCGGTCTTGAAGCTTTCTTT
CASSTSGGLEAFF
>-|TRBV2|-|TRBJ1-1
TGTGCCAGCCGGGAGGGGCGAGGCACTGAAGCTTTCTTT
CASREGRGTEAFF
>-|TRBV7-3|TRBD2|TRBJ2-1
TGTGCCAGCAGCTTAAAGGGACTAGACAATGAGCAGTTCTTC
CASSLKGLDNEQFF
>-|TRBV4-3|-|TRBJ1-2
TGCGCCAGCAGCCAAGACGGAACAGATTATGGCTACACCTTC
CASSQDGTDYGYTF
>-|TRBV10-3|TRBD2|TRBJ2-5
TGTGCCATCAGTGCCGGCCTAGCGGAAGAGACCCAGTACTTC
CAISAGLAEETQYF
>-|TRBV6-6|TRBD1|TRBJ1-1
TGTGCCAGCAATAGTCGGGACAGGTACACTGAAGCTTTCTTT
CASNSRDRYTEAFF
>-|TRBV9|-|TRBJ2-7
TGTGCCAGCAGCGTAACGGACGGGAGTACCTACGAGCAGTACTTC
CASSVTDGSTYEQYF
>-|TRBV21-1|-|TRBJ2-2
TGTGCCACCTTAAGGGACACCGCGAACACCGGGGAGCTGTTTTTT
CATLRDTANTGELFF
>-|TRBV28|-|TRBJ1-1
TGTGCCAGCATCAACAGGGCGGACACTGAAGCTTTCTTT
CASINRADTEAFF
>-|TRBV2|-|TRBJ1-6
TGTGCCAGCAGCGGAAAAACCTGGGCTTCACCCCTCCACTTT
CASSGKTWASPLHF
>-|TRBV5-1|TRBD1|TRBJ1-6
TGCGCCAGCAGCTTAACAGGGGTTGATTCACCCCTCCACTTT
CASSLTGVDSPLHF
>-|TRBV10-1|-|TRBJ2-3
TGCGCCAGCAGTTCGGCAGGGAGCACAGATACGCAGTATTTT
CASSSAGSTDTQYF
>-|TRBV5-4|TRBD2|TRBJ2-7
TGTGCCAGCAGCGTAGGACTAGCGGGAGGCTACGAGCAGTACTTC
CASSVGLAGGYEQYF
>-|TRBV2|-|TRBJ1-4
TGTGCCAGTACCCCCGGGGGGTTTTTGGGTAGAAAACTGTTTTTT
CASTPGGFLGRKLFF
>-|TRBV20-1|-|TRBJ2-7
TGCAGTGCTAGTCTGGGGCCCGGGGGCTACGAGCAGTACTTC
CSASLGPGGYEQYF
>-|TRBV7-2|-|TRBJ2-3
TGTGCCAGCCGCCGTGAGCTAGGTACGCAGTATTTT
CASRRELGTQYF
>-|TRBV6-5|TRBD1|TRBJ1-1
TGTGCCAGCAGTTCATTCCGAGGGGGCATGAACACTGAAGCTTTCTTT
CASSSFRGGMNTEAFF
>-|TRBV11-2|TRBD2|TRBJ2-1
TGTGCCAGCAGCCGACCACTAGCGGCCCAGGCCTACAATGAGCAGTTCTTC
CASSRPLAAQAYNEQFF
>-|TRBV7-2|TRBD2|TRBJ2-7
TGTGCCAGCAGCTACTCTAGCGGGGGGGCCTACGAGCAGTACTTC
CASSYSSGGAYEQYF
>-|TRBV28|-|TRBJ1-4
TGTGCCAGTACCTCCCAGGGGATTAATGAAAAACTGTTTTTT
CASTSQGINEKLFF